This T cell receptor (beta chain) was observed in a study of radiotherapy plus CTLA-4 blockade in lung cancer. General study results and limits: How blood T cell clones changed early, along with interferon-beta, reportedly forecast response best.

This clone has more than one count but fewer than ten. What it binds is unknown. Clones were sequenced by immunoSEQ multiplex PCR, and TCRdb holds only the in-frame ones, with some missing. Found here are some 70,000 clones, over 80% of them singletons; the top ten hold less than 4.5%. CDR3 size: 18 residues. The junction had 10 bases not matched to a gene; V was cut back by 3 bases and J by 2 bases. Germline V gene lookup returns CDR1 MNHEY and CDR2 SMNVEV (reference sequence). The chain joins TRBV27 to TRBJ1-2; 12 nucleotides line up with TRBD1. This receptor was identified in a human donor with non-small cell lung cancer who had a partial response to radiotherapy plus ipilimumab. Sequencing was performed on peripheral blood, taken from a patient treated with radiotherapy plus ipilimumab. The CDR3 protein is CASSFNSLGQGANYGYTF. The CDR3 region has the DNA TGTGCCAGCAGTTTCAATTCCCTGGGACAGGGGGCGAACTATGGCTACACCTTC.